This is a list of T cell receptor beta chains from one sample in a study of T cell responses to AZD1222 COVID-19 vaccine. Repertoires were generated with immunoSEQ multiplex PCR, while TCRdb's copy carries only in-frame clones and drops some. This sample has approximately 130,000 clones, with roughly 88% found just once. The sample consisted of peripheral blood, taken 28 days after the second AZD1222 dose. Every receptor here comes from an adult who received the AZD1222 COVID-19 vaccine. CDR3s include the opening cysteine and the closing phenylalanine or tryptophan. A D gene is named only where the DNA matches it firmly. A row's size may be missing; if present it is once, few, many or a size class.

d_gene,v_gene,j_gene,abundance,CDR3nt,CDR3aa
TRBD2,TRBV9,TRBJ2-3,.,TGTGCCAGCAGTAGACTAGCGGGGGCTAACAGAGATACGCAGTATTTT,CASSRLAGANRDTQYF
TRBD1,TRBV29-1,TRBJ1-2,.,TGCAGCGTCGACCCAGGACAGGGGACCTATGGCTACACCTTC,CSVDPGQGTYGYTF
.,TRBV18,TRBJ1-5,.,TGTGCCAGCTCACCACAGGACAGCAATCAGCCCCAGCATTTT,CASSPQDSNQPQHF
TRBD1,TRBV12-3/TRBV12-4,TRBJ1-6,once,TGTGCCACCGGACAGGGGAGGGATTCACCCCTCCACTTT,CATGQGRDSPLHF
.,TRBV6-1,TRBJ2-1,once,TGTGCCAGCAGTGAAGGCCCTAGCAGCTACAATGAGCAGTTCTTC,CASSEGPSSYNEQFF
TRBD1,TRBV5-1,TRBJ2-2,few,TGCGCCAGCAGCTTACAGGGGGCGCAGGACACCGGGGAGCTGTTTTTT,CASSLQGAQDTGELFF
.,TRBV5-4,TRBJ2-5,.,TGTGCCAGCAGCTTGGTGGGGGGCGAGACCCAGTACTTC,CASSLVGGETQYF
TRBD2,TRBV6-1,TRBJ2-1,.,TGTGCCAGCAGTGAAGAGGCTTTGGCTAGCGGGCCCTACAATGAGCAGTTCTTC,CASSEEALASGPYNEQFF
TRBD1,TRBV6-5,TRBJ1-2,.,TGTGCCAGCAGTCGGACAGGGGGCTATGGCTACACCTTC,CASSRTGGYGYTF
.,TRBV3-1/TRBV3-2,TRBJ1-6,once,TGTGCCAGCAGCCAAGATTACTTCTTGGTAGGGGATGGAAATTCACCCCTCCACTTT,CASSQDYFLVGDGNSPLHF
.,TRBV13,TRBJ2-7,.,TGTGCCAGCAGCTTGGGCAGGGTACACGAGCAGTACTTC,CASSLGRVHEQYF
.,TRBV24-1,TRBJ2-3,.,TGTGCCACCAGGCGTTCCGCGGACATAACAGATACGCAGTATTTT,CATRRSADITDTQYF
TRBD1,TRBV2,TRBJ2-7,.,TGTGCCAGCAGGGACGGGGCAGGGGGCTACGAGCAGTACTTC,CASRDGAGGYEQYF